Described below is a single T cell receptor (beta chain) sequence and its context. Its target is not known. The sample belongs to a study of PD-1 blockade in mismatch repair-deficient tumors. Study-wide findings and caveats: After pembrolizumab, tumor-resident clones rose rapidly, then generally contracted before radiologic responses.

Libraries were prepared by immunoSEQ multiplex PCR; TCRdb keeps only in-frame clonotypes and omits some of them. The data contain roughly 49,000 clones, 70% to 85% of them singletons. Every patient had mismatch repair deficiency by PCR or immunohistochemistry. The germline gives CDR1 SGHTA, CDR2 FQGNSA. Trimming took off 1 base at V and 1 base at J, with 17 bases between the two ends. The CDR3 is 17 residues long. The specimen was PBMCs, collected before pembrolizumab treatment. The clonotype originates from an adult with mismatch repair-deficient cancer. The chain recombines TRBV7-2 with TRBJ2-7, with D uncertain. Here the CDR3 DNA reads TGTGCCAGCAGCTTAGACACCCCCCCGACGTATTCCTACGAGCAGTACTTC. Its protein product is CASSLDTPPTYSYEQYF.